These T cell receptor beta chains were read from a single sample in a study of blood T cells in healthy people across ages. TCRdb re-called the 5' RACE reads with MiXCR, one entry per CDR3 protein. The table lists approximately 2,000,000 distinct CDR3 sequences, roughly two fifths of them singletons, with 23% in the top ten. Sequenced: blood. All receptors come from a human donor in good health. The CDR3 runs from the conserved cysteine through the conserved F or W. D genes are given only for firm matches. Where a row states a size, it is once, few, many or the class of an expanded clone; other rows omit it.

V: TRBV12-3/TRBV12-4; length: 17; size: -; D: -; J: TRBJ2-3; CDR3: CASSLEAGLGGVDTQYF; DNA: TGTGCCAGCAGTTTAGAGGCCGGGCTAGGGGGGGTAGATACGCAGTATTTT
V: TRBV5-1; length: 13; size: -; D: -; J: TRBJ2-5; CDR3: CASSLAFDETQYF; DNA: TGCGCCAGCAGCTTGGCCTTTGACGAGACCCAGTACTTC
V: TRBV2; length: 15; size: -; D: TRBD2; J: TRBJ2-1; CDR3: CASSEPGLAWNEQFF; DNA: TGTGCCAGCAGTGAACCAGGACTAGCGTGGAATGAGCAGTTCTTC
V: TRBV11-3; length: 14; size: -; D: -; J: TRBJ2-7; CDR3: CASSPHGGSYEQYF; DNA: TGTGCCAGCAGCCCCCACGGAGGCTCCTACGAGCAGTACTTC
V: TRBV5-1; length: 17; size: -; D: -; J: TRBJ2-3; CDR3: CASSLGSGDLYTDTQYF; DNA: TGCGCCAGCAGCTTGGGGTCGGGGGATCTCTACACAGATACGCAGTATTTT
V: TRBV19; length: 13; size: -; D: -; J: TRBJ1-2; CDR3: CASTLTGLDGYTF; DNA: TGTGCCAGTACCCTTACAGGGCTTGATGGCTACACCTTC
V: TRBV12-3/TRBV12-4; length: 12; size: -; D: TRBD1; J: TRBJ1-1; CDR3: CATLQGGTEAFF; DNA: TGTGCCACCTTACAGGGGGGCACTGAAGCTTTCTTT
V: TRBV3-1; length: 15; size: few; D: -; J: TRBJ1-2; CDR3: CASAWQGTSSYGYTF; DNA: TGTGCCAGCGCGTGGCAGGGGACATCTAGCTATGGCTACACCTTC
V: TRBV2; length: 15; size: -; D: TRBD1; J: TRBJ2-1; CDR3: CASSESTGGQNEQFF; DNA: TGTGCCAGCAGTGAAAGCACAGGGGGCCAGAATGAGCAGTTCTTC
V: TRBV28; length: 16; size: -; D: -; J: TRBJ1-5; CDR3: CARTTLGLYSNQPQHF; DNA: TGTGCCAGGACCACTTTGGGCCTCTATAGCAATCAGCCCCAGCATTTT
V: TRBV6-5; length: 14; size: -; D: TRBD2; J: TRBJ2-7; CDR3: CASLSGGENYEQYF; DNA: TGTGCCAGCCTTAGCGGGGGCGAAAATTACGAGCAGTACTTC
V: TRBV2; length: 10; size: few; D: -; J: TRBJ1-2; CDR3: CASKGRGYTF; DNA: TGTGCCAGTAAGGGTCGCGGCTACACCTTC
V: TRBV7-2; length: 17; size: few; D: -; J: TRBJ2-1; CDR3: CASSGFLSSSSYNEQFF; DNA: TGTGCCAGCAGTGGGTTTTTAAGCTCGAGCTCCTACAATGAGCAGTTCTTC
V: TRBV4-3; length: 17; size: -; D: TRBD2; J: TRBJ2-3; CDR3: CASSQERAGGPTDTQYF; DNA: TGCGCCAGCAGCCAAGAGAGAGCGGGGGGCCCCACGGATACGCAGTATTTT
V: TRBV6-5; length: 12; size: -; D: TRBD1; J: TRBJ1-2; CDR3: CASSFRTGRYTF; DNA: TGTGCCAGCAGCTTCCGGACAGGGAGGTACACCTTC
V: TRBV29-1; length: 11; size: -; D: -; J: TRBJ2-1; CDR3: CSVGGDGEQFF; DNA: TGCAGCGTGGGGGGTGACGGTGAGCAGTTCTTC
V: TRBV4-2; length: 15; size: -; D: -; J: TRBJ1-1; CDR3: CASSQGGGMNTEAFF; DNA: TGTGCCAGCAGCCAAGGAGGAGGGATGAACACTGAAGCTTTCTTT